The present T cell receptor (beta chain) was sequenced within a study of blood T cell repertoires in COVID-19. As processed by the authors: The assay estimated nucleated cells by amplifying reference gene primers. Assay: immunoSEQ multiplex PCR; the TCRdb copy retains only in-frame clones and omits some. V, J and clone size are those of that table, while D and trimming were read from the DNA. The table includes roughly 200,000 clones, nearly 90% detected once. The CDR3 consists of 15 residues. Trimming pared 0 bases from V and 7 bases from J, leaving 13 bases between. Germline-derived CDR1 and CDR2 are WSHSY and SAAADI. This clone was observed a handful of times.

This chain joins TRBV10-2 and TRBJ1-5; D remains ambiguous. The TCR originated in a man aged 50-59 years with COVID-19, enrolled during active disease. Sequenced sample: peripheral blood. The CDR3 sequence: CASSESILRGQPQHF. DNA of the CDR3: TGCGCCAGCAGTGAGTCGATTCTCCGTGGCCAGCCCCAGCATTTT.